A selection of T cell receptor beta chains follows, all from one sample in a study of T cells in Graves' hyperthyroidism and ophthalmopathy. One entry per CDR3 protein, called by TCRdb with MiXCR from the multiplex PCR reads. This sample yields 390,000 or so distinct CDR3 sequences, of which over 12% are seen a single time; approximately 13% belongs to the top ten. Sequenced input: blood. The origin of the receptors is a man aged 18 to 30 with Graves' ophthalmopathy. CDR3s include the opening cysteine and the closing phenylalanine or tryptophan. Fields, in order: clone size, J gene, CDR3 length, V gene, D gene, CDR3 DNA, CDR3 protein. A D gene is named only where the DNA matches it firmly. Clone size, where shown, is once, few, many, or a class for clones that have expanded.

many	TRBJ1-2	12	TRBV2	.	TGTGCCAGCAGTGAAAAACTATATGGCTACACCTTC	CASSEKLYGYTF
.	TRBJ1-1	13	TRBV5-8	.	TGTGCCAGCAGCTTGGACCTGGAGGGACGAGCTTTCTTT	CASSLDLEGRAFF
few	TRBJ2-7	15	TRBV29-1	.	TGCAGCGTTGGGGGGGGAGACAGGGTGTATAACGAGCAGTACTTC	CSVGGGDRVYNEQYF
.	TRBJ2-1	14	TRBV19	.	TGTGCCAGTAGTATAGTAGGTTCTACGGGGGAGCAGTTCTTC	CASSIVGSTGEQFF
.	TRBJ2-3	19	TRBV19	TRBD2	TGTGCCAGTAGTATAGGAGTCCTAGCGGGAGGCGCGGTCACAGATACGCAGTATTTT	CASSIGVLAGGAVTDTQYF
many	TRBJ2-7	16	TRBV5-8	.	TGTGCCAGCAGCTTGGAGGGCAGGTACATCTCCTACGAGCAGTACTTC	CASSLEGRYISYEQYF
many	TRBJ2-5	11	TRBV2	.	TGTGCCAGCAGTGGAGAGGAGACCCAGTACTTC	CASSGEETQYF
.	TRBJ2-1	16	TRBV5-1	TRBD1	TGCGCCAGCAGCTTGGAGGGACAGGGGGGCTACAATGAGCAGTTCTTC	CASSLEGQGGYNEQFF
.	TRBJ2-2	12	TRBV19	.	TGTGCCAGTGACGACAACACCGGGGAGCTGTTTTTT	CASDDNTGELFF
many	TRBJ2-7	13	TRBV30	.	TGTGCCTGGAGTGTACGGCTATACTACGAGCAGTACTTC	CAWSVRLYYEQYF
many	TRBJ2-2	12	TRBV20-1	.	TGCAGTGCTAGCCATGGGACCGGGGAGCTGTTTTTT	CSASHGTGELFF
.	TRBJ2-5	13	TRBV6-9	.	TGTGCCAGCAGTTTTCAGCGCCTGGAGACCCAGTACTTC	CASSFQRLETQYF
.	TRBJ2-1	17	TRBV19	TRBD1	TGTGCCAGTAGTATTTGGGGACAGGGGGGACCTAGAGATGAGCAGTTCTTC	CASSIWGQGGPRDEQFF
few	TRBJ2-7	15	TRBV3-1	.	TGTGCCAGCAGCCTATGGAGGGGACCAATTTACGAGCAGTACTTC	CASSLWRGPIYEQYF
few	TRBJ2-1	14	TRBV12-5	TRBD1	TGTGCTAGTGGTCTCGGGACAGAAAGAGACGAGCAGTTCTTC	CASGLGTERDEQFF
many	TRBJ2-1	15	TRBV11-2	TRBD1	TGTGCCAGCAGCTTAGACGGGACAGACTACAATGAGCAGTTCTTC	CASSLDGTDYNEQFF
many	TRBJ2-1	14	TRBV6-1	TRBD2	TGTGCCAGCGGACTAGCGGGAGATGACAATGAGCAGTTCTTC	CASGLAGDDNEQFF
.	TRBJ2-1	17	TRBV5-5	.	TGTGCCAGCAGCTTGGCCTTGGGGGGGCGAAACTACAATGAGCAGTTCTTC	CASSLALGGRNYNEQFF
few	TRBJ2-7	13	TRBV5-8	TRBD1	TGTGCCAGCAGAGACAGGGGGGACTACGAGCAGTACTTC	CASRDRGDYEQYF
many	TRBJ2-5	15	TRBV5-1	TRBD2	TGCGCCAGCAGCGGACTAGCGGGGGAAGGGGAGACCCAGTACTTC	CASSGLAGEGETQYF
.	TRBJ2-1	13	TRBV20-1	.	TGCAGTGCTAGTACCCATATCTACAATGAGCAGTTCTTC	CSASTHIYNEQFF
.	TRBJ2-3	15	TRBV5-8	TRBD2	TGTGCCAGCAGTGGGAGGGCGGCTAGCACAGATACGCAGTATTTT	CASSGRAASTDTQYF
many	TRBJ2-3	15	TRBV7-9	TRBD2	TGTGCCAGCAGGGAGCGGGGGGGGGTGACAGATACGCAGTATTTT	CASRERGGVTDTQYF
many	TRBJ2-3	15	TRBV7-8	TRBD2	TGTGCCAGCAGCTTTCGGGGGAGGGCCACAGATACGCAGTATTTT	CASSFRGRATDTQYF
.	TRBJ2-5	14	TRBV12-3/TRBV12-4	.	TGTGCCAGCAGTTTATTGGGGCCAGGGGAGACCCAGTACTTC	CASSLLGPGETQYF
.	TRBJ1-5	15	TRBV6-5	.	TGTGCCAGCAGTTCCTCCCGCGGCGGCAATCAGCCCCAGCATTTT	CASSSSRGGNQPQHF
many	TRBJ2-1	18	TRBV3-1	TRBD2	TGTGCCAGCAGCCCATACCCACCGACTAGCGGATACCTCAATGAGCAGTTCTTC	CASSPYPPTSGYLNEQFF
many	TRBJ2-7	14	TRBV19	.	TGTGCCAGTAGTGAACAGGGTTCAGACTACGAGCAGTACTTC	CASSEQGSDYEQYF
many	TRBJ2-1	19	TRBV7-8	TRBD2	TGTGCCAGCAGCTTAGTGGGGACTAGCGGGAGAAGCTCCTACAATGAGCAGTTCTTC	CASSLVGTSGRSSYNEQFF
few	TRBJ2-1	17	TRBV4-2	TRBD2	TGTGCCAGCAGCCAAGATGTCTCCAGCGGGAGCACCTATGAGCAGTTCTTC	CASSQDVSSGSTYEQFF
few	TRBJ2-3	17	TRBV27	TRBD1	TGTGCCAGCAGTCCGGGACAGGGGGCGCGGTGGACAGATACGCAGTATTTT	CASSPGQGARWTDTQYF
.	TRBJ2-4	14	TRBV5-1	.	TGCGCCAGCAGGGGGCCGGTTGGCAAAAACATTCAGTACTTC	CASRGPVGKNIQYF
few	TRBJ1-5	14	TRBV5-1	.	TGCGCCAGCAGCTTGGGGGGGCAGGATCAGCCCCAGCATTTT	CASSLGGQDQPQHF
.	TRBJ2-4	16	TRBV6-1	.	TGTGCCAGCAGTTACGCGGGCTGGTTAGCCAAAAACATTCAGTACTTC	CASSYAGWLAKNIQYF
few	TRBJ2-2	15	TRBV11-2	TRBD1	TGTGCCAGCAGCTTATTGCAGGGGGCGCCCGGGGAGCTGTTTTTT	CASSLLQGAPGELFF
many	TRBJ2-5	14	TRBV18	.	TGTGCCAGCTCACCAACCGTGTTCCAAGAGACCCAGTACTTC	CASSPTVFQETQYF
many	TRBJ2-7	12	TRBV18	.	TGTGCCAGCTCAGGCCCGCTCGACGAGCAGTACTTC	CASSGPLDEQYF
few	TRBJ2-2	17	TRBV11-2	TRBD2	TGTGCCAGCAGCTTAGAAGGCTACTACGGGGAGGGCGGGGAGCTGTTTTTT	CASSLEGYYGEGGELFF
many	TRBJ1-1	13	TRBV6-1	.	TGTGCCAGCAGTGCTGGACCTCACGCTGAAGCTTTCTTT	CASSAGPHAEAFF
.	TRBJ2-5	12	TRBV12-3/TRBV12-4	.	TGTGCCAGCAGGGCGGGGGCTGAGACCCAGTACTTC	CASRAGAETQYF
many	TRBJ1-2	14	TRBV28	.	TGTGCCAGCAGTCTAAGGGCCCAGGTACCCGGCTACACCTTC	CASSLRAQVPGYTF
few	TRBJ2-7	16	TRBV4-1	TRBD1	TGCGCCAGCAGCCAAGGGAGGACAGGGGACCCCTACGAGCAGTACTTC	CASSQGRTGDPYEQYF
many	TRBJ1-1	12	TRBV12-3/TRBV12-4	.	TGTGCCAGCAAGGGGGGAGCAGGGGCTGCTTTCTTT	CASKGGAGAAFF
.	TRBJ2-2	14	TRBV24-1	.	TGTGCCACCAGTGGCCTACCGAACACCGGGGAGCTGTTTTTT	CATSGLPNTGELFF
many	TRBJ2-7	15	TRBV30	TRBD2	TGTGCCTGGAGTAGGGGACTAGCGGGAGCCTACGAGCAGTACTTC	CAWSRGLAGAYEQYF
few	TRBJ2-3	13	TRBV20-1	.	TGCAGTGCTAGAGAGGCTCGGGTAGATACGCAGTATTTT	CSAREARVDTQYF
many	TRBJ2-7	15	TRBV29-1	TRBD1	TGCAGCGTTGAGGACAACAGGGGGATCTCCTACGAGCAGTACTTC	CSVEDNRGISYEQYF
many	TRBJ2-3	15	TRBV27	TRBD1	TGTGCCAGCAGTTTAGAGGGGGCCAGCACAGATACGCAGTATTTT	CASSLEGASTDTQYF
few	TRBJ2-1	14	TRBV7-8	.	TGTGCCAGCAGCTTAGTAGTAGGATACAATGAGCAGTTCTTC	CASSLVVGYNEQFF
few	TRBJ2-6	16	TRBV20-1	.	TGCAGTGCTAGAGATACTCAAGGAACTGGGGCCAACGTCCTGACTTTC	CSARDTQGTGANVLTF
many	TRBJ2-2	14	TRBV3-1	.	TGTGCCAGCAGCCAAGAAGGAAACACCGGGGAGCTGTTTTTT	CASSQEGNTGELFF
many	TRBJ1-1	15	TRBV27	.	TGTGCCAGCAGTCCCTCAGGGGAACCGAACACTGAAGCTTTCTTT	CASSPSGEPNTEAFF
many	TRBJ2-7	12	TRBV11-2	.	TGTGCCAGCAGCTTGGAGGGCTACGAGCAGTACTTC	CASSLEGYEQYF
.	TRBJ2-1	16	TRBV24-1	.	TGTGCCACCAGTGATCCACCCTCGACTAAACCCAATGAGCAGTCCTTC	CATSDPPSTKPNEQSF
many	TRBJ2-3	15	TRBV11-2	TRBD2	TGTGCCAGCAGGGCTAGCGGGTCCTTCACAGATACGCAGTATTTT	CASRASGSFTDTQYF